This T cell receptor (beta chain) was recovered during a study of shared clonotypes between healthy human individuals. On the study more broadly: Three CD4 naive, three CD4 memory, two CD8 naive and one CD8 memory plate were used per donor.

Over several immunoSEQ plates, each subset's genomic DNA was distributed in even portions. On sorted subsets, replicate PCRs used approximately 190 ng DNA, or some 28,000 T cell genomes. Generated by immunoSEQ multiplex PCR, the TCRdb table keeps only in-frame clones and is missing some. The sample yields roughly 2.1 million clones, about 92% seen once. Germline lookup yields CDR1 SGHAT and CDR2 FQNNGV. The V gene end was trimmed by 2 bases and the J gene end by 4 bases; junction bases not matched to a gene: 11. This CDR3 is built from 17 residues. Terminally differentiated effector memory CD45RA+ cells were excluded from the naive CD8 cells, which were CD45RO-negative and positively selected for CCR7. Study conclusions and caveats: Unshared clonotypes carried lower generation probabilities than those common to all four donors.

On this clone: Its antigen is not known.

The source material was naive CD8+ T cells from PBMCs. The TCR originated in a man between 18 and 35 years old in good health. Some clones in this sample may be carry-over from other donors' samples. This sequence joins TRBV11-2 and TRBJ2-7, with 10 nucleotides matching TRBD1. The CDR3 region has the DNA TGTGCCAGCAGCTTATTTTCCCTTGACAGGGGGCAATACGAGCAGTACTTC. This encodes CASSLFSLDRGQYEQYF.